The rows below give T cell receptor beta chains drawn from one sample of a study of shared clonotypes between healthy human individuals. Clones were sequenced by immunoSEQ multiplex PCR, and TCRdb holds only the in-frame ones, with some missing. This table holds roughly 2.1 million clones, 85% to 95% found once. Material for sequencing was naive CD8+ T cells from PBMCs. Receptors were obtained from a man younger than 35 in good health. Some clones in this sample may be carry-over from other donors' samples. Each CDR3 is given with its conserved first and last residue. D genes are given only for firm matches. Size is omitted from some rows. Given values are once, few, many or a class for expanded clones.

TRBV4-3	TRBJ1-5	NA	NA	CASSLSSSSNQPQHF	TGCGCCAGCAGCCTTTCCTCTTCTAGCAATCAGCCCCAGCATTTT
TRBV28	TRBJ1-4	NA	NA	CASSLSGKLFF	TGTGCCAGCAGTTTATCCGGAAAACTGTTTTTT
TRBV27	TRBJ2-7	NA	TRBD2	CASSSGTSGRKQYF	TGTGCCAGCAGCTCCGGGACTAGCGGGAGAAAGCAGTACTTC
TRBV11-2	TRBJ2-7	NA	TRBD1	CASSLGRGPSYEQYF	TGTGCCAGCAGCTTAGGCAGGGGGCCCTCCTACGAGCAGTACTTC
TRBV7-3	TRBJ2-3	NA	TRBD2	CASSPGGFRTDTQYF	TGTGCCAGCAGCCCGGGAGGATTCCGCACAGATACGCAGTATTTT
TRBV14	TRBJ2-5	few	NA	CASSQEETQYF	TGTGCCAGCAGCCAAGAAGAGACCCAGTACTTC
TRBV5-1	TRBJ2-7	NA	NA	CASSPDSSYEQYF	TGCGCCAGCAGCCCGGACAGCTCCTACGAGCAGTACTTC
TRBV11-2	TRBJ1-1	NA	NA	CASSFYSVDGNTEAFF	TGTGCCAGCAGCTTTTATTCGGTAGATGGGAACACTGAAGCTTTCTTT
TRBV28	TRBJ1-2	NA	NA	CASSLHGVNYGYTF	TGTGCCAGCAGTTTGCATGGGGTAAACTATGGCTACACCTTC
TRBV6-5	TRBJ1-2	NA	TRBD1	CASSYSRGEENYGYTF	TGTGCCAGCAGTTACAGCAGGGGGGAGGAAAACTATGGCTACACCTTC
TRBV5-6	TRBJ2-3	NA	TRBD1	CASSLEGQGLGPDTQYF	TGTGCCAGCAGCTTGGAGGGACAGGGACTCGGCCCAGATACGCAGTATTTT
TRBV9	TRBJ2-7	NA	NA	CASSVAGVTYEQYF	TGTGCCAGCAGCGTAGCCGGGGTGACCTACGAGCAGTACTTC
TRBV27	TRBJ2-2	NA	TRBD2	CASSSAGDGGGELFF	TGTGCCAGCAGTTCAGCGGGAGACGGCGGGGGGGAGCTGTTTTTT
TRBV5-4	TRBJ2-2	NA	NA	CASSLLAESTGELFF	TGTGCCAGCAGCTTGTTGGCAGAAAGCACCGGGGAGCTGTTTTTT
TRBV7-9	TRBJ2-7	NA	NA	CASSQDSGEQYF	TGTGCCAGCAGCCAGGACTCTGGTGAGCAGTACTTC
TRBV5-6	TRBJ2-7	NA	NA	CASSLGTVSFHEQYF	TGTGCCAGCAGCTTGGGGACAGTCTCTTTCCACGAGCAGTACTTC
TRBV27	TRBJ2-7	NA	NA	CASSLLTPTAPYEQYF	TGTGCCAGCAGTTTGTTGACACCGACTGCCCCCTACGAGCAGTACTTC
TRBV19	TRBJ2-5	NA	NA	CASSTTGEGETQYF	TGTGCCAGTAGTACGACAGGGGAGGGGGAGACCCAGTACTTC
TRBV6-6	TRBJ2-7	NA	NA	CASSDNGYYEQYF	TGTGCCAGCAGTGACAACGGTTACTACGAGCAGTACTTC
TRBV7-9	TRBJ2-3	NA	TRBD2	CASRPGTSDGTQYF	TGTGCCAGCAGGCCCGGGACTAGCGACGGTACGCAGTATTTT
TRBV6-5	TRBJ2-7	NA	NA	CASSYGPSGYEQYF	TGTGCCAGCAGTTACGGGCCGTCGGGCTACGAGCAGTACTTC
TRBV6-1	TRBJ2-3	NA	NA	CATREGADTQYF	TGTGCCACCCGAGAGGGTGCGGATACGCAGTATTTT
TRBV27	TRBJ2-2	NA	NA	CASSLNFLVRTGELFF	TGTGCCAGCAGTTTGAATTTTCTAGTGAGGACCGGGGAGCTGTTTTTT
TRBV7-9	TRBJ1-1	NA	TRBD1	CASRGGQRTMNTEAFF	TGTGCCAGCAGGGGGGGACAGAGAACCATGAACACTGAAGCTTTCTTT
TRBV20-1	TRBJ2-1	NA	NA	CSAGAAQWFF	TGCAGTGCAGGGGCGGCCCAGTGGTTCTTC
TRBV28	TRBJ1-1	once	NA	CAGWDGEEAFF	TGTGCCGGATGGGACGGGGAGGAAGCTTTCTTT
TRBV4-1	TRBJ2-7	NA	TRBD1	CASSLGQGPYEQYF	TGCGCCAGCAGCCTGGGACAGGGCCCCTACGAGCAGTACTTC
TRBV7-9	TRBJ2-3	NA	NA	CASSWGGTDTQYF	TGTGCCAGCAGCTGGGGGGGCACAGATACGCAGTATTTT
TRBV4-3	TRBJ2-3	NA	NA	CASSQGGHTDTQYF	TGCGCCAGCAGCCAAGGGGGCCACACAGATACGCAGTATTTT
TRBV7-3	TRBJ2-2	NA	NA	CASSLWANTGELFF	TGTGCCAGCAGCTTATGGGCGAACACCGGGGAGCTGTTTTTT
TRBV7-8	TRBJ2-1	NA	NA	CASSLPLAAGNEQFF	TGTGCCAGCAGCTTACCTCTGGCGGCCGGGAATGAGCAGTTCTTC
TRBV19	TRBJ1-5	NA	NA	CASSIKTGRSNQPQHF	TGTGCCAGTAGTATTAAGACAGGCCGGAGCAATCAGCCCCAGCATTTT
TRBV11-2	TRBJ1-1	NA	NA	CASRRRLNTEAFF	TGTGCCAGCAGGCGGAGACTGAACACTGAAGCTTTCTTT
TRBV27	TRBJ2-7	NA	NA	CASSPIAGYEQYF	TGTGCCAGCAGCCCCATCGCGGGCTACGAGCAGTACTTC
TRBV6-5	TRBJ2-3	NA	TRBD2	CASSLLAGSDTQYF	TGTGCCAGCAGTTTACTAGCGGGATCAGATACGCAGTATTTT
TRBV7-9	TRBJ1-1	once	NA	CASGEAFF	TGTGCCAGCGGCGAAGCTTTCTTT
TRBV18	TRBJ1-5	NA	NA	CASSPGTNQPQHF	TGTGCCAGCTCACCTGGGACCAATCAGCCCCAGCATTTT
TRBV28	TRBJ2-7	NA	NA	CASSSLGEQYF	TGTGCCAGCAGTTCACTGGGCGAGCAGTACTTC
TRBV27	TRBJ2-7	NA	NA	CASSLCEQYF	TGTGCCAGCAGTTTATGCGAGCAGTACTTC
TRBV4-3	TRBJ2-7	once	TRBD1	CASSPDRGSYEQYF	TGCGCCAGCAGCCCGGACAGGGGGAGTTACGAGCAGTACTTC
TRBV19	TRBJ1-1	NA	NA	CATRRGGFTEAFF	TGTGCCACCAGGAGGGGTGGGTTCACGGAAGCTTTCTTT
TRBV6-9	TRBJ1-4	NA	NA	CASLIGSGKLFF	TGTGCCAGCCTTATAGGATCCGGAAAACTGTTTTTT
TRBV6-1	TRBJ1-5	NA	NA	CASSDRGSNQPQHF	TGTGCCAGCAGTGACAGGGGAAGCAATCAGCCCCAGCATTTT
TRBV7-8	TRBJ1-2	NA	NA	CASVLEGRGGYTF	TGTGCCAGCGTGCTAGAGGGTAGGGGAGGCTACACCTTC
TRBV10-3	TRBJ2-7	NA	NA	CAIRKFQRQDSYEQYF	TGTGCCATCAGGAAATTTCAGAGGCAAGATTCTTACGAGCAGTACTTC
TRBV11-1	TRBJ2-1	NA	NA	CASRDYNEQFF	TGTGCCAGCAGAGATTACAATGAGCAGTTCTTC
TRBV5-1	TRBJ2-7	NA	NA	CASSPGNSYEQYF	TGCGCCAGCAGCCCAGGGAATTCCTACGAGCAGTACTTC
TRBV11-2	TRBJ1-2	NA	NA	CASSLGAANYGYTF	TGTGCCAGCAGCTTAGGGGCAGCTAACTATGGCTACACCTTC
TRBV28	TRBJ2-5	NA	NA	CASSLSPYQETQYF	TGTGCCAGCAGTCTCTCTCCGTACCAAGAGACCCAGTACTTC
TRBV9	TRBJ2-2	NA	TRBD2	CASSVGGRTGELFF	TGTGCCAGCAGCGTGGGAGGGAGAACCGGGGAGCTGTTTTTT
TRBV21-1	TRBJ2-2	NA	NA	CASSKVAGVGTGELFF	TGTGCCAGCAGCAAGGTAGCGGGAGTGGGGACCGGGGAGCTGTTTTTT
TRBV4-3	TRBJ2-1	NA	TRBD1	CASSQDFRDRGIEQFF	TGCGCCAGCAGCCAAGATTTTCGGGACAGGGGGATTGAGCAGTTCTTC
TRBV10-3	TRBJ2-1	NA	TRBD2	CAISDRLAGVRDNEQFF	TGTGCCATCAGTGACCGACTAGCGGGAGTGCGAGACAATGAGCAGTTCTTC
TRBV11-2	TRBJ2-3	NA	NA	CASSRWDRGNTQYF	TGTGCCAGCAGCCGATGGGACCGAGGAAATACGCAGTATTTT
TRBV9	TRBJ1-4	NA	NA	CASSGQRTNEKLFF	TGTGCCAGCAGCGGACAGAGAACTAATGAAAAACTGTTTTTT
TRBV5-1	TRBJ2-1	NA	NA	CASSPAVLSGNEQFF	TGCGCCAGCAGCCCAGCCGTCCTCTCTGGCAATGAGCAGTTCTTC
TRBV7-9	TRBJ1-1	NA	NA	CASSRVGLNTEAFF	TGTGCCAGCAGCCGGGTAGGGCTCAACACTGAAGCTTTCTTT
TRBV28	TRBJ1-2	NA	NA	CASSSWGGWKGGYTF	TGTGCCAGCAGTTCATGGGGGGGCTGGAAGGGTGGCTACACCTTC